The clone carrying this T cell receptor (beta chain) occurred once. This record belongs to a study of T cells in Graves' hyperthyroidism and ophthalmopathy. It was RNA transcripts that yielded the amplified TCR beta CDR3 regions. The TCR CDR3 first-round RT-PCR relied on the HTBI primer set. Via MiXCR, TCRdb re-called the multiplex PCR reads, giving one row per CDR3 protein. The sample lists fewer than 750,000 distinct CDR3 sequences; roughly 50% were seen once. CDR3 length: 13 amino acids. Trimming cost V 8 bases and J 2 bases; bases outside gene matches: 7. Germline V gene data show CDR1 as SQVTM and CDR2 as ANQGSEA. In patients aged 18 to 65, hyperthyroidism was newly diagnosed, with duration under 2 months.

The sample was peripheral blood or thyroid tissue (not recorded which). J is TRBJ2-5 and V is TRBV29-1; 8 bases align to TRBD2. The receptor's source is a woman between 18 and 29 years old with Graves' hyperthyroidism. The CDR3 DNA reads TGCAGCTTAGAACTAGCGGAACAAGAGACCCAGTACTTC. Translated, it gives CSLELAEQETQYF.